The 19 T cell receptor beta chains below come from one sample, sequenced in a study of T cells in Graves' hyperthyroidism and ophthalmopathy. Amplification of TCR beta CDR3 regions used RNA as the template. Researchers ran a first-round RT-PCR on the TCR CDR3 using the HTBI primer set. TCRdb passed the multiplex PCR reads through MiXCR, listing each CDR3 protein once. The table lists around 450,000 distinct CDR3 sequences, 15% to 18% of them singletons. Material for sequencing was blood. The receptors stem from a woman aged 18-29 years with Graves' hyperthyroidism.

This clonotype appeared many times. The genes are TRBV18 and TRBJ1-1; D is possibly TRBD1 (6 bases). V was shortened by 4 bases and J by 0 bases, with 12 bases between the two germline ends. Germline CDR1 KGHSH, CDR2 LQKENI. This CDR3 comprises 15 residues. This CDR3 reads CASSLTDRLNTEAFF. CDR3 bases: TGTGCCAGCTCACTCACCGACAGGTTGAACACTGAAGCTTTCTTT.

V is TRBV4-1 and J is TRBJ2-7; TRBD1 agrees at 7 bases. Germline V gene sequence: CDR1 MGHRA, CDR2 YSYEKL. Trimming cost V 3 bases and J 6 bases; bases outside gene matches: 8. CDR3 size: 14 residues. CDR3 DNA: TGCGCCAGCAGCCAGAGGACAGGCGTCCTCGAGCAGTACTTC. Protein: CASSQRTGVLEQYF.

Details on this clonotype: A read error may explain this, as a much larger clone is one base away. The J gene is TRBJ1-4, the V gene TRBV9; D is ambiguous. The CDR3 is made up of 15 amino acids. Germline V gene sequence: CDR1 SGDLS, CDR2 YYNGEE. The CDR3 DNA reads TGTGCCAGCAGCGTCGAGAACAGCTTTAATGAAAAACCGTTTTTT. This translates into CASSVENSFNEKPFF.

This chain links TRBV4-2 with TRBJ2-3; 10 nucleotides agree with TRBD2. Germline CDR1 and CDR2: LGHNA and YNFKEQ. This CDR3 contains 15 residues. After removal of 0 bases from V and 5 bases from J, the junction contained 2 bases not matched to a gene. This CDR3 reads CASSQDPSGGDTQYF. CDR3 nucleotide sequence: TGTGCCAGCAGCCAAGACCCTAGCGGGGGAGATACGCAGTATTTT.

This clonotype appeared a few times. The chain couples TRBV29-1 to TRBJ2-7, with 12 bases identical to TRBD2. The CDR3 length is 14 residues. Germline V gene lookup returns CDR1 SQVTM and CDR2 ANQGSEA. V lost 6 bases, J lost 4 bases, and 7 bases stayed unmatched. CDR3 in DNA: TGCAGCGTGGGTCGGCTAGCGGGGGGGTACGAGCAGTACTTC. Its translation: CSVGRLAGGYEQYF.

This clonotype was seen repeatedly, ten times or more. This sequence joins TRBV7-2 and TRBJ1-5; 7 nucleotides line up with TRBD1. Germline trimming cut 5 bases from V and 4 bases from J; bases unmatched to any gene: 8. From germline, CDR1 is SGHTA and CDR2 FQGNSA. The CDR3 runs 15 residues. The CDR3 region has the DNA TGTGCCAGCAGCGCCGACAGGGTTGAGAATCAGCCCCAGCATTTT. It translates to CASSADRVENQPQHF.

The table lists this clonotype with a few counts. The rearrangement uses TRBV6-1 and TRBJ1-5; D remains ambiguous. The CDR3 is 14 residues long. CDR1 is MNHNS, CDR2 SASEGT, per germline. Trimming removed 5 bases at V and 7 bases at J, with 15 bases between. CDR3: CASSYGRPGQPQHF. CDR3 bases: TGTGCCAGCAGTTACGGCCGGCCGGGGCAGCCCCAGCATTTT.

This clonotype was seen many times. The chain links TRBV6-1 to TRBJ1-2, with 8 bases that match TRBD1. V was pared by 5 bases and J by 4 bases, with 3 bases of the junction left unmatched. CDR1 is MNHNS and CDR2 is SASEGT in the germline V gene. The CDR3 totals 13 residues. The CDR3 sequence is CASSTGGGYGYTF. The CDR3 region has the DNA TGTGCCAGCAGTACAGGGGGTGGCTATGGCTACACCTTC.

This clonotype was observed at least ten times. J is TRBJ2-3 and V is TRBV10-2, with D maybe TRBD2 (5 bases). Germline CDR1 and CDR2: WSHSY and SAAADI. This CDR3 region has 15 residues. V lost 3 bases to trimming and J lost 0 bases, with 10 bases between them. CDR3 in DNA: TGCGCCAGCAGTGAAGGGAGAACTAGCACAGATACGCAGTATTTT. Residues: CASSEGRTSTDTQYF.

CDR3 residues: CSARDSGMAVSYEQYF. The CDR3 region has the DNA TGCAGTGCTAGAGATAGCGGGATGGCCGTTTCCTACGAGCAGTACTTC. J is TRBJ2-7 and V is TRBV20-1; 8 nucleotides align to TRBD2. The CDR3 consists of 16 residues. V gave up 0 bases and J gave up 1 base; unmatched junction bases: 8. Looked up from germline, CDR1 is DFQATT and CDR2 is SNEGSKA (reference sequence).

In this sample, this clonotype turned up many times. The V call is TRBV12-3 or TRBV12-4, the J call TRBJ2-1; possibly TRBD1 for D (6 bases). V lost 8 bases and J lost 0, with 20 bases in between. The CDR3 loop spans 17 amino acids. CDR3: CASDDSYRAGSYNEQFF. In DNA form, the CDR3 reads TGTGCCAGCGACGATTCTTACAGGGCAGGCTCCTACAATGAGCAGTTCTTC.

This clonotype was detected many times. The CDR3 region has the DNA TGTGCCAGCAGCCCCGGGGAGGGGACCCAGTACTTC. This translates into CASSPGEGTQYF. The chain uses TRBV7-9 and TRBJ2-5, with 7 nucleotides matching TRBD2. The CDR3 covers 12 residues. The germline V gene has CDR1 SEHNR and CDR2 FQNEAQ (reference sequence). After removal of 5 bases from V and 7 bases from J, the junction contained 4 bases not matched to a gene.

This clonotype appeared many times. The chain joins TRBV14 to TRBJ1-2; a possible D gene is TRBD1 (5 bases). CDR3 size: 15 residues. Between the trimmed V and J ends, which lost 5 bases and 6 bases, there was a span of 19 bases. The germline V gene encodes CDR1 SGHDN and CDR2 FVKESK. DNA of the CDR3: TGTGCCAGCAGCAGAAGCGGGGGTGTTACGGATGGCTACACCTTC. Protein: CASSRSGGVTDGYTF. Full variable domain (outside the CDR3, taken from reference TRBV14 and TRBJ1-2): EAGVTQFPSHSVIEKGQTVTLRCDPISGHDNLYWYRRVMGKEIKFLLHFVKESKQDESGMPNNRFLAERTGGTYSTLKVQPAELEDSGVYFCASSRSGGVTDGYTFGSGTRLTVV.

This chain connects TRBV29-1 to TRBJ2-3; 8 bases map to TRBD2. This CDR3 region has 15 residues. Germline-derived CDR1 and CDR2 are SQVTM and ANQGSEA. With V trimmed by 4 bases and J by 2 bases, 8 bases remained unmatched. The CDR3 region is CSVAGGGQVTDTQYF. The CDR3 DNA sequence: TGCAGCGTTGCGGGCGGGGGGCAGGTCACAGATACGCAGTATTTT.

V is TRBV28 and J is TRBJ2-5; 14 nucleotides agree with TRBD2. CDR3 length equals 17 residues. Germline V CDR1 and CDR2: MDHEN, SYDVKM. V was pared by 4 bases and J by 0 bases, with 4 bases of the junction left unmatched. The CDR3 DNA follows: TGTGCCAGCAGTTCGACTAGCGGGAGGGGAAACCAAGAGACCCAGTACTTC. Amino acids: CASSSTSGRGNQETQYF.

This clonotype was found many times. The chain carries TRBV5-4 and TRBJ2-1, with 9 positions matching TRBD1. After removal of 3 bases from V and 9 bases from J, the junction contained 4 bases not matched to a gene. Germline lookup yields CDR1 SGHNT and CDR2 YYREEE (reference sequence). The CDR3 runs to 13 residues. The CDR3 nucleotides are TGTGCCAGCAGCTGGACAGGGGTCGGTGAGCAGTTCTTC. This encodes CASSWTGVGEQFF.

This clonotype was recorded many times. The J gene is TRBJ2-1, the V gene TRBV7-2; D remains ambiguous. Trimming stripped 7 bases from V and 4 bases from J, with 5 bases between. This CDR3 has 11 amino acids. Looked up from germline, CDR1 is SGHTA and CDR2 is FQGNSA. CDR3 sequence (DNA): TGTGCCAGCACCATGTACAATGAGCAGTTCTTC. Translated: CASTMYNEQFF.

This clonotype was seen ten or more times. V and J are TRBV13 and TRBJ2-2, with 15 bases aligning to TRBD2. Trimming at V came to 5 bases and at J to 6 bases, leaving 4 bases not matched to a gene. The V gene's germline CDR1 is PRHDT and CDR2 FYEKMQ (reference sequence). There are 16 residues in the CDR3. The CDR3 spells CASSPGLAGGAGELFF. For the CDR3, the DNA is TGTGCCAGCAGCCCGGGACTAGCGGGAGGAGCCGGGGAGCTGTTTTTT.

This clonotype was counted ten times or more. The rearrangement joins TRBV2 to TRBJ2-3; D not resolved. V was clipped by 7 bases and J by 2 bases, with 16 bases between them. The CDR3 runs 15 residues. In germline, CDR1 is SNHLY, CDR2 FYNNEI. This CDR3 reads CASKSRTFYTDTQYF. The CDR3 nucleotides are TGTGCCAGCAAATCGCGCACTTTTTACACAGATACGCAGTATTTT.